These 32 T cell receptor beta chains were sequenced from one sample in a study of T cell responses to AZD1222 COVID-19 vaccine. Libraries were prepared by immunoSEQ multiplex PCR; TCRdb keeps only in-frame clonotypes and omits some of them. The data show 75,000 to 95,000 clones, around 90% seen once. Material: peripheral blood, obtained 28 days after the second AZD1222 dose. The receptor source for this set is an adult who received the AZD1222 COVID-19 vaccine.

This sequence joins TRBV20-1 and TRBJ2-1; no clear D. The CDR3 loop spans 10 amino acids. Germline V lookup: CDR1 DFQATT, CDR2 SNEGSKA (reference sequence). The V gene lost 0 bases and the J gene lost 7 bases, with 1 base spanning the gap. Here the CDR3 DNA reads TGCAGTGCTAGAGATAATGAGCAGTTCTTC. As protein: CSARDNEQFF.

The V call is TRBV28, the J call TRBJ1-5; no definite D call. Germline CDR1 MDHEN, CDR2 SYDVKM. V lost 1 base, J lost 2 bases, and 6 bases lay in between. This CDR3 is built from 14 residues. CDR3 sequence: CASSLSLGNQPQHF. For the CDR3, the DNA is TGTGCCAGCAGTTTATCGTTAGGCAATCAGCCCCAGCATTTT.

This sequence joins TRBV10-3 and TRBJ2-1; D is unresolved. This CDR3 has 15 amino acids. V lost 3 bases, J lost 2 bases, and 11 bases lay in between. Germline V gene sequence: CDR1 ENHRY, CDR2 SYGVKD. The chain's CDR3 is CAISDPTVPYNEQFF. The CDR3 DNA follows: TGTGCCATCAGTGACCCCACGGTACCCTACAATGAGCAGTTCTTC.

The chain couples TRBV10-3 to TRBJ2-1, with 7 nucleotides matching TRBD2. Losses at the gene ends were 4 bases for V and 6 bases for J; bases not matched to a gene: 12. The CDR3 extends over 16 amino acids. The germline V gene has CDR1 ENHRY and CDR2 SYGVKD. The CDR3 here is CAISGGAGVFPNEQFF. The CDR3 bases are TGTGCCATCAGTGGCGGGGCGGGAGTGTTCCCCAATGAGCAGTTCTTC.

J is TRBJ2-7 and V is TRBV11-1; D is ambiguous. Germline assignment: CDR1 SGHAT and CDR2 FQDESV (reference sequence). V lost 6 bases to trimming and J lost 5 bases, with 17 bases between them. The CDR3 contains 14 residues. CDR3 in amino acids: CASSKIRQSHEQYF. In nucleotides, the CDR3 is TGTGCCAGCAGTAAAATCAGGCAATCCCACGAGCAGTACTTC. The full variable domain, rest sourced from reference TRBV11-1 and TRBJ2-7, is EAEVAQSPRYKITEKSQAVAFWCDPISGHATLYWYRQILGQGPELLVQFQDESVVDDSQLPKDRFSAERLKGVDSTLKIQPAELGDSAMYLCASSKIRQSHEQYFGPGTRLTVT.

The rearrangement joins TRBV3-1 (or the pseudogene TRBV3-2) to TRBJ2-7, with D tentatively TRBD2 (6 bases). The CDR3 has 14 amino acids. CDR1 is LGHDT, CDR2 YNNKEL, per germline (reference sequence). The ends were cut back, 6 bases at V and 3 bases at J, with 15 bases in the middle. CDR3 residues: CASRASERSYEQYF. The CDR3 bases are TGTGCCAGCAGGGCTAGCGAGAGAAGCTACGAGCAGTACTTC.

The chain employs TRBV25-1 and TRBJ2-7; D unclear. In germline, CDR1 is MGHDK, CDR2 SYGVNS. This CDR3 has 13 amino acids. Trimming pared 3 bases from V and 5 bases from J, leaving 11 bases between. The CDR3 DNA follows: TGTGCCAGCAGTGATTGGACGAGTAACGAGCAGTACTTC. Translation: CASSDWTSNEQYF.

The V call is TRBV27, the J call TRBJ2-7; a weak D match, TRBD2 (6 bases). Trimming removed 3 bases at V and 3 bases at J, with 15 bases between. Per germline, CDR1 MNHEY and CDR2 SMNVEV (reference sequence). The CDR3 extends over 15 amino acids. The DNA for the CDR3 is TGTGCCAGCAGTTTCATCCCCGGGGGTGGCTACGAGCAGTACTTC. Its protein product is CASSFIPGGGYEQYF.

The J gene is TRBJ2-6, the V gene TRBV18; D is unclear. CDR3 size: 13 residues. V was trimmed by 6 bases and J by 6 bases, leaving 9 bases between them. Germline-derived CDR1 and CDR2 are KGHSH and LQKENI. The CDR3 nucleotides read TGTGCCAGCTCCTCCGGGCCGGCCAACGTCCTGACTTTC. This sequence encodes CASSSGPANVLTF.

This clone was picked up one time. At one end the junction does not follow the germline gene, possibly because of a read error. This sequence joins TRBV4-1 and TRBJ2-2, with TRBD1 matching 10 bases. This CDR3 has 16 amino acids. Germline V gene sequence: CDR1 MGHRA, CDR2 YSYEKL. The CDR3 loop reads CASSQAWTGGPGELFF. CDR3 coding DNA: TGCGCCAGCAGTCAAGCTTGGACAGGGGGACCCGGGGAGCTGTTTTTT.

The CDR3 spells CASSQDEGLGVEYYGYTF. The CDR3 nucleotides are TGTGCCAGCAGCCAAGATGAGGGATTGGGGGTTGAGTACTATGGCTACACCTTC. V and J are TRBV4-2 and TRBJ1-2; TRBD1 is a possible D gene (5 bases). V was clipped by 0 bases and J by 3 bases, with 20 bases between them. The CDR3 is 18 residues long. Germline V gene sequence: CDR1 LGHNA, CDR2 YNFKEQ.

The chain employs TRBV3-1 (or the pseudogene TRBV3-2) and TRBJ1-1, with 7 positions matching TRBD1. The germline V gene has CDR1 LGHDT and CDR2 YNNKEL (reference sequence). CDR3 length: 16 residues. V lost 2 bases and J lost 4; bases outside the gene matches: 10. CDR3 nucleotides: TGTGCCAGCAGCCAATGGGGAATGACAGGGACCACTGAAGCTTTCTTT. Its protein is CASSQWGMTGTTEAFF.

This sequence joins TRBV19 and TRBJ1-6; a possible D gene is TRBD1 (6 bases). V was pared by 3 bases and J by 8 bases, with 14 bases between. In germline, CDR1 is LNHDA, CDR2 SQIVND (reference sequence). The CDR3 is 15 residues long. CDR3 DNA sequence: TGTGCCAGTAGTATTGGCACAGGGAGCGATTCACCCCTCCACTTT. Translated: CASSIGTGSDSPLHF.

This sequence joins TRBV30 and TRBJ2-1; 14 bases are a match to TRBD2. Per the germline V gene, CDR1 is GTSNPN and CDR2 is SVGIG (reference sequence). This CDR3 comprises 15 residues. Trimming at V came to 5 bases and at J to 9 bases, leaving 9 bases not matched to a gene. CDR3 loop: CAWSLGTSGSVEQFF. CDR3 in DNA: TGTGCCTGGTCACTTGGGACTAGCGGGAGCGTTGAGCAGTTCTTC.

In its sample, this clone was seen once. The chain is built from TRBV24-1 and TRBJ1-5; D may be TRBD1 (5 bases). In germline, CDR1 is KGHDR, CDR2 SFDVKD. The CDR3 has 15 amino acids. Trimming removed 5 bases at V and 0 bases at J, with 10 bases between. DNA of the CDR3: TGTGCCACCAGTGGTAGGACACATAGCAATCAGCCCCAGCATTTT. Amino acids: CATSGRTHSNQPQHF.

The chain combines TRBV18 with TRBJ1-5, with 9 bases identical to TRBD1. CDR1 KGHSH and CDR2 LQKENI come from the germline V gene. Trimming removed 4 bases from V and 3 bases from J; junction bases left unmatched: 4. The CDR3 is 15 residues long. The CDR3 DNA follows: TGTGCCAGCTCACTCGGGACAGGGCACAATCAGCCCCAGCATTTT. It codes for CASSLGTGHNQPQHF.

The rearrangement links TRBV7-2 to TRBJ1-2, with TRBD1 matching 11 bases. Germline assignment: CDR1 SGHTA and CDR2 FQGNSA. The CDR3 is 16 residues long. The V gene end was trimmed by 1 base and the J gene end by 6 bases; junction bases not matched to a gene: 7. The CDR3: CASSLDYRGQGDGYTF. CDR3 bases: TGTGCCAGCAGCTTAGATTATCGGGGACAGGGGGATGGCTACACCTTC.

The chain couples TRBV20-1 to TRBJ2-3; the match to TRBD2 covers 7 bases. The length of the CDR3 is 15 residues. V dropped 3 bases and J dropped 0; count of bases not matched to a gene: 6. From germline, CDR1 is DFQATT and CDR2 SNEGSKA (reference sequence). CDR3 bases: TGCAGTGCTAGTCTCCTAGCGGTTAGCACAGATACGCAGTATTTT. Translation: CSASLLAVSTDTQYF.

The CDR3 DNA follows: TGTGCCAGCTCACCTGCGGCTAAGGTGAACTATGGCTACACCTTC. Translated, it gives CASSPAAKVNYGYTF. The chain links TRBV18 to TRBJ1-2; D ambiguous. Between the trimmed V and J ends, which lost 3 bases and 2 bases, there was a span of 13 bases. The CDR3 contains 15 residues. Germline loops: CDR1 KGHSH, CDR2 LQKENI.

A single count supports this clone. J is TRBJ2-1 and V is TRBV5-1; D assignment may be TRBD1 or TRBD2 (5 bases each). The germline gives CDR1 SGHRS, CDR2 YFSETQ. V was shortened by 1 base and J by 7 bases, with 12 bases between the two germline ends. The CDR3 extends over 14 amino acids. CDR3 DNA: TGCGCCAGCAGCTTGCTTTTGGGGGATAATGAGCAGTTCTTC. It encodes CASSLLLGDNEQFF.

The chain joins TRBV7-9 to TRBJ2-7; a weak D match, TRBD2 (6 bases). In germline, CDR1 is SEHNR, CDR2 FQNEAQ (reference sequence). The CDR3 length is 19 residues. Trimming took off 1 base at V and 0 bases at J, with 22 bases between the two ends. CDR3: CASSLGWGQTSRSSYEQYF. The CDR3 DNA reads TGTGCCAGCAGCTTAGGATGGGGCCAAACTAGCCGGAGCTCCTACGAGCAGTACTTC.

V gene TRBV28 combines with J gene TRBJ2-2, with 7 bases lining up with TRBD2. With V trimmed by 8 bases and J by 5 bases, 5 bases remained unmatched. Germline CDR1 reads MDHEN; CDR2 reads SYDVKM. CDR3 length: 13 amino acids. The CDR3 nucleotides are TGTGCCAGCTCGGGAGGTTCGACCGGGGAGCTGTTTTTT. It codes for CASSGGSTGELFF.

This clone was detected only a few times. V usage is TRBV28 and J usage is TRBJ2-7; 8 nucleotides align to TRBD2. The CDR3 length is 14 residues. J lost 6 bases, V lost 1 base, and 5 bases had no gene match. The germline V gene has CDR1 MDHEN and CDR2 SYDVKM. The CDR3 DNA is TGTGCCAGCAGTTTATCCAGCGGGAGAGGCGAGCAGTACTTC. This encodes CASSLSSGRGEQYF.

The V gene is TRBV27, the J gene TRBJ1-2, with D perhaps TRBD1 (5 bases). The germline CDR1 and CDR2 sequences are MNHEY and SMNVEV (reference sequence). Trimming shortened V by 4 bases and J by 4 bases, and 13 bases separated the two germline ends. The CDR3 has 14 amino acids. The CDR3 DNA sequence: TGTGCCAGCAGTTCCCCCTCGGGGACCTATGGCTACACCTTC. Its translation is CASSSPSGTYGYTF.

The genes are TRBV29-1 and TRBJ1-3; D unclear. Trimming took off 3 bases at V and 0 bases at J, with 6 bases between the two ends. The CDR3 runs to 13 residues. The germline CDR1 and CDR2 sequences are SQVTM and ANQGSEA. CDR3 coding DNA: TGCAGCGTTGACGGGGACTCTGGAAACACCATATATTTT. As protein: CSVDGDSGNTIYF.

This rearrangement joins TRBV10-3 to TRBJ2-4; D is unresolved. CDR1 ENHRY and CDR2 SYGVKD come from the germline V gene. The CDR3 totals 14 residues. Trimming took off 8 bases at V and 3 bases at J, with 14 bases between the two ends. As DNA, the CDR3 is TGTGCCATCGCCGATGCCCTAGGCAAAAACATTCAGTACTTC. Its translation is CAIADALGKNIQYF.

The chain couples TRBV9 to TRBJ2-1, with 10 bases that match TRBD2. CDR3 length: 15 residues. V lost 1 base to trimming and J lost 8 bases; unmatched junction nucleotides: 6. Germline V gene sequence: CDR1 SGDLS, CDR2 YYNGEE. CDR3 loop: CASSVQAGGVHEQFF. The CDR3 DNA reads as TGTGCCAGCAGCGTACAAGCGGGAGGGGTGCATGAGCAGTTCTTC.

Only a few counts were recorded for this clone. V gene TRBV3-1 (or the pseudogene TRBV3-2) combines with J gene TRBJ1-1; D not resolved. Between the trimmed V and J ends, which lost 4 bases and 4 bases, there was a span of 16 bases. CDR1 LGHDT and CDR2 YNNKEL come from the germline V gene (reference sequence). CDR3 length equals 15 residues. CDR3 in amino acids: CASSPLGVLTTEAFF. The DNA of the CDR3 is TGTGCCAGCAGCCCCTTGGGAGTTCTTACCACTGAAGCTTTCTTT.

The CDR3 region has the DNA TGTGCCAGTAGTGTAACTAGCGGAAGCCACAATGAGCAGTTCTTC. Residues: CASSVTSGSHNEQFF. The chain recombines TRBV19 with TRBJ2-1; TRBD2 matches at 8 bases. The germline gives CDR1 LNHDA, CDR2 SQIVND (reference sequence). The CDR3 loop spans 15 amino acids. J was trimmed by 5 bases and V by 5 bases; bases with no gene match: 8.

The chain carries TRBV24-1 and TRBJ2-3; D gene uncertain. The germline CDR1 and CDR2 sequences are KGHDR and SFDVKD. This CDR3 is 12 amino acids long. Trimming took 4 bases from V and 2 from J, leaving 3 bases between them. The CDR3 nucleotides are TGTGCCACCAGTGACACCACAGATACGCAGTATTTT. Translating it yields CATSDTTDTQYF.

The J gene is TRBJ1-2, the V gene TRBV25-1; D perhaps matches TRBD1 (5 bases). From germline, CDR1 is MGHDK and CDR2 SYGVNS. V lost 2 bases to trimming and J lost 4 bases, with 14 bases between them. The CDR3 has 15 amino acids. Here the CDR3 reads CASSELGTEVYGYTF. CDR3 bases: TGTGCCAGCAGTGAACTAGGGACGGAGGTCTATGGCTACACCTTC.

The J gene is TRBJ1-5, the V gene TRBV28, with D unclear. The CDR3 is 13 amino acids. Germline loops: CDR1 MDHEN, CDR2 SYDVKM. V was trimmed by 6 bases and J by 0 bases, leaving 6 bases between them. In nucleotides, the CDR3 is TGTGCCAGCAGAGTGGATAGCAATCAGCCCCAGCATTTT. This codes for CASRVDSNQPQHF.